This T cell receptor beta chain comes out of a study of blood T cell repertoires in COVID-19. Across the study: T cells, B-cell-depleted T cells, or PBMCs provided the cDNA or gDNA that served as material.

Per the original methods: Reference gene primer amplification yielded estimated nucleated cell counts. TCRdb's table, derived via immunoSEQ multiplex PCR, lists solely in-frame clones and lacks some. V and J calls and clone size are given by that table; D and trimming were obtained from the DNA. The sample lists around 200,000 clones, around four fifths occurring once. The CDR3 has 14 residues. After removal of 4 bases from V and 3 bases from J, the junction contained 4 bases not matched to a gene. From germline, CDR1 is SQVTM and CDR2 ANQGSEA. Specimen: peripheral blood. This receptor was identified in a woman in her seventies with COVID-19, enrolled during active disease. The chain is built from TRBV29-1 and TRBJ2-2, with 8 bases lining up with TRBD1. For the CDR3, the DNA is TGCAGCGTTGCGAGGACAGGGCACACCGGGGAGCTGTTTTTT. Its translation: CSVARTGHTGELFF.